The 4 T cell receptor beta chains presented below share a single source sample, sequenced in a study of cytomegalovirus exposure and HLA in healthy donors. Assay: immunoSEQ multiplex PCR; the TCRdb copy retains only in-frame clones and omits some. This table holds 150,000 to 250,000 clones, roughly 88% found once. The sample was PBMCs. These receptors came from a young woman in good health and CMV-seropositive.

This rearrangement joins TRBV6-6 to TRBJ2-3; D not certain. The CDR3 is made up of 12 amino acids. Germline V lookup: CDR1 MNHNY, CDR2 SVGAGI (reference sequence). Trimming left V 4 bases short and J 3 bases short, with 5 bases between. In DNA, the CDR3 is TGTGCCAGCAGTTCGGTTACAGATACGCAGTATTTT. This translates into CASSSVTDTQYF.

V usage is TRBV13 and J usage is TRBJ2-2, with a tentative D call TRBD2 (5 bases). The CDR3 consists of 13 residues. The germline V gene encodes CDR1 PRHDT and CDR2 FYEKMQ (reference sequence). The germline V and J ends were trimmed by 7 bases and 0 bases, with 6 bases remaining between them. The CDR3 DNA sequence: TGTGCCAGCAAGGAGGCGAACACCGGGGAGCTGTTTTTT. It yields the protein CASKEANTGELFF.

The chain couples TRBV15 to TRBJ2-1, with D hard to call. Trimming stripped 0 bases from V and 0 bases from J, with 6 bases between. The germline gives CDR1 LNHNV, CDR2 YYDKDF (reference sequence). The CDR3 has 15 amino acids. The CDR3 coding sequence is TGTGCCACCAGCAGAGATCGGTACTCCTACAATGAGCAGTTCTTC. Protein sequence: CATSRDRYSYNEQFF.

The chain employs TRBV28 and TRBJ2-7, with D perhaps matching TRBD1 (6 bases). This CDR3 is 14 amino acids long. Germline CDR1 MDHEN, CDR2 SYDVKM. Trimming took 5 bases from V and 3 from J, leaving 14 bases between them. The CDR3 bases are TGTGCCAGCAGTCAACACAGGGCCGGCTACGAGCAGTACTTC. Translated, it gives CASSQHRAGYEQYF.